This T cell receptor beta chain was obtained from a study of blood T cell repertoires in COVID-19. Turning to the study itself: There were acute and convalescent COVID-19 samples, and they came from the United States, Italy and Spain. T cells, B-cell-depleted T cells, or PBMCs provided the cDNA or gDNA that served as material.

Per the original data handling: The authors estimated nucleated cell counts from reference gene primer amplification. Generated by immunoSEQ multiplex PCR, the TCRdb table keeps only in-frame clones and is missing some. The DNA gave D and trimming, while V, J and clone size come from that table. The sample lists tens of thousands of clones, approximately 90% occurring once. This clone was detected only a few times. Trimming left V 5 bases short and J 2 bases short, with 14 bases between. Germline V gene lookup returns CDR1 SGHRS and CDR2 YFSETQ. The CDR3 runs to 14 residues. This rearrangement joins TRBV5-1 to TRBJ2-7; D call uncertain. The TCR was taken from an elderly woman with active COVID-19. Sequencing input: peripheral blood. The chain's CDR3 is CASSPLTPTYEQYF. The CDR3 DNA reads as TGCGCCAGCAGTCCTCTAACTCCGACCTACGAGCAGTACTTC.